A selection of T cell receptor beta chains follows, all from one sample in a study of blood T cell repertoires in COVID-19. Assay: immunoSEQ multiplex PCR; the TCRdb copy retains only in-frame clones and omits some. The data hold about 35,000 clones, with around 80% observed a single time. Sequenced: peripheral blood. The source of these receptors is a man older than 75 with active or convalescent COVID-19. Both conserved end residues are part of each CDR3. Fields, in order: clone size, V gene, J gene, D gene, CDR3 DNA, CDR3 protein. The D gene is left open where the match is weak. Clone size is shown for a subset of rows, as once, few, many or a class of expanded clone.

>NA|TRBV27|TRBJ2-3|TRBD2
TGTGCCAGCAGTAGATCAACTAGCGGGATTAGCACAGATACGCAGTATTTT
CASSRSTSGISTDTQYF
>NA|TRBV6-1|TRBJ2-7|NA
TGTGCCAGCAGTGAAGCGGGCGGGGCCCCCTACGAGCAGTACTTC
CASSEAGGAPYEQYF
>NA|TRBV7-2|TRBJ2-1|TRBD2
TGTGCCAGCAGCCCCCACCTAGCGGGCTACAATGAGCAGTTCTTC
CASSPHLAGYNEQFF
>NA|TRBV7-2|TRBJ2-3|NA
TGTGCCAGCAGCTTAGGTTCCCCCTCGGTAGATACGCAGTATTTT
CASSLGSPSVDTQYF
>NA|TRBV24-1|TRBJ2-1|TRBD2
TGTGCCACCAGTGATGTTACTAGCGGAATTTACAATGAGCAGTTCTTC
CATSDVTSGIYNEQFF
>NA|TRBV12-3/TRBV12-4|TRBJ1-2|NA
TGTGCCAGCAGAGCGGAACACTATGGCTACACCTTC
CASRAEHYGYTF
>NA|TRBV19|TRBJ1-1|TRBD1
TGTGCCAGTAGAGAACAGGGGTTTGAAGCTTTCTTT
CASREQGFEAFF
>NA|TRBV7-3|TRBJ2-7|TRBD2
TGTGCCAGCAGCCCGGGTAGCGGGAAATTCTCCTACGAGCAGTACTTC
CASSPGSGKFSYEQYF
>NA|TRBV4-1|TRBJ2-5|TRBD1
TGCGCCAGCAGCCCACAGGGGTTAGGGGCTCAAGAGACCCAGTACTTC
CASSPQGLGAQETQYF
>NA|TRBV9|TRBJ2-7|NA
TGTGCCAGCAGCGTAGGCGGACAGAGTCCCTACGAGCAGTACTTC
CASSVGGQSPYEQYF
>NA|TRBV27|TRBJ1-4|NA
TGTGCCAGCAGGCGGGGGCCACGCGGTGAAAAACTGTTTTTT
CASRRGPRGEKLFF
>NA|TRBV5-4|TRBJ2-3|TRBD2
TGTGCCAGCAATAAGCGGGAGTCAGATACGCAGTATTTT
CASNKRESDTQYF
>NA|TRBV28|TRBJ1-5|NA
TGTGCCAGCAGTTTATCACAGGGAGCCAATCAGCCCCAGCATTTT
CASSLSQGANQPQHF
>NA|TRBV7-2|TRBJ2-5|NA
TGTGCCAGCAGCTTACCCAGTCCTAGTGGCCAAGAGACCCAGTACTTC
CASSLPSPSGQETQYF
>once|TRBV4-2|TRBJ2-1|TRBD1
TGTGCCAGCAGCCTAGGGACAGGGGGCTCCTACAATGAGCAGTTCTTC
CASSLGTGGSYNEQFF
>NA|TRBV10-2|TRBJ2-7|TRBD1
TGCGCCAGCATTGACCCCGGGACAGGGGAAGCCTACGAGCAGTACTTC
CASIDPGTGEAYEQYF
>NA|TRBV28|TRBJ2-7|NA
TGTGCCAGCAGTACCCGTCTAGCGAGAAGCCTTTACGAGCAGTACTTC
CASSTRLARSLYEQYF
>few|TRBV11-2|TRBJ1-3|NA
TGTGCCAGCAGCTCAGGTGACCGCAACTCTGGAAACACCATATATTTT
CASSSGDRNSGNTIYF
>NA|TRBV6-1|TRBJ2-5|TRBD2
TGTGCCAGCAGTGAAGCCGGACTAGCGGGCCAGACCCAGTACTTC
CASSEAGLAGQTQYF
>NA|TRBV14|TRBJ2-2|NA
TGTGCCAGCAGCCAAGATATGAGGGCCGGGGAGCTGTTTTTT
CASSQDMRAGELFF
>NA|TRBV3-1/TRBV3-2|TRBJ1-2|NA
TGTGCCAGCAGCCAAGGGGCAGACTATGGCTACACCTTC
CASSQGADYGYTF
>NA|TRBV30|TRBJ1-4|NA
TGTGCCTGTGGGGGGGAGGAAAAACTGTTTTTT
CACGGEEKLFF
>NA|TRBV19|TRBJ1-4|NA
TGTGCCAGTACCTGGACACATTATGAAAAACTGTTTTTT
CASTWTHYEKLFF
>NA|TRBV7-2|TRBJ2-5|TRBD1
TGTGCCAGCAGCTACCACACAGGGGGCAGCGAAGAGACCCAGTACTTC
CASSYHTGGSEETQYF
>few|TRBV7-9|TRBJ2-2|TRBD1
TGTGCCAGCAGCAAGACGGACAGGGCGAGGGAGCTGTTTTTT
CASSKTDRARELFF
>NA|TRBV18|TRBJ1-1|NA
TGTGCCAGCTCACCACTGTCCACAGTCTACACTGAAGCTTTCTTT
CASSPLSTVYTEAFF
>NA|TRBV6-4|TRBJ1-6|TRBD1
TGTGCCAGCAGTGAGACAGGGTATAATTCACCCCTCCACTTT
CASSETGYNSPLHF